Here is one TCR beta chain with its context. This specimen belongs to a study of shared clonotypes between healthy human individuals. On the study more broadly: Donors were a couple of women and a few men aged 18 to 49.

This CDR3 spans 15 amino acids. Losses at the gene ends were 7 bases for V and 7 bases for J; bases not matched to a gene: 12. Germline CDR1 SNHLY, CDR2 FYNNEI. Sequencing was performed with immunoSEQ multiplex PCR; in TCRdb, only in-frame clones are kept and a portion is missing. The sample lists around 100,000 clones; approximately 65% were seen once. The source of this sequence is a woman aged 25 to 39 in good health. The chain recombines TRBV2 with TRBJ2-3, with 9 bases matching TRBD1. The sample was memory CD8+ T cells sorted from blood. As to subset: CD45RO+ cells pooled with CCR7-negative TemRA cells. The CDR3 DNA is TGTGCCAGCACGACCCGGGACAGGGATCTATATACGCAGTATTTT. It encodes CASTTRDRDLYTQYF. Together with reference TRBV2 and TRBJ2-3, the CDR3 gives the full variable domain: EPEVTQTPSHQVTQMGQEVILRCVPISNHLYFYWYRQILGQKVEFLVSFYNNEISEKSEIFDDQFSVERPDGSNFTLKIRSTKLEDSAMYFCASTTRDRDLYTQYFGPGTRLTVL.